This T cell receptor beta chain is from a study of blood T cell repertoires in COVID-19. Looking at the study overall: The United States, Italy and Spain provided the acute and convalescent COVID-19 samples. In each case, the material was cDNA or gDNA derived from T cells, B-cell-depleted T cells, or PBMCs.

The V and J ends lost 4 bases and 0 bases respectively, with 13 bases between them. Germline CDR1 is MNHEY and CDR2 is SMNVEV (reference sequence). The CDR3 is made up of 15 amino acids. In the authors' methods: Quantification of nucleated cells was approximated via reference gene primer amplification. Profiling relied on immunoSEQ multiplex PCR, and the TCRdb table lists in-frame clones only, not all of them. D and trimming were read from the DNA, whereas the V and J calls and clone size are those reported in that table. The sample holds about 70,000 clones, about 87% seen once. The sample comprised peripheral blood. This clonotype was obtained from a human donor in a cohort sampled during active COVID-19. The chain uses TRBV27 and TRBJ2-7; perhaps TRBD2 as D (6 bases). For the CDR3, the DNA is TGTGCCAGCAGTTCGACCGGGACTCTCTCCTACGAGCAGTACTTC. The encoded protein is CASSSTGTLSYEQYF.